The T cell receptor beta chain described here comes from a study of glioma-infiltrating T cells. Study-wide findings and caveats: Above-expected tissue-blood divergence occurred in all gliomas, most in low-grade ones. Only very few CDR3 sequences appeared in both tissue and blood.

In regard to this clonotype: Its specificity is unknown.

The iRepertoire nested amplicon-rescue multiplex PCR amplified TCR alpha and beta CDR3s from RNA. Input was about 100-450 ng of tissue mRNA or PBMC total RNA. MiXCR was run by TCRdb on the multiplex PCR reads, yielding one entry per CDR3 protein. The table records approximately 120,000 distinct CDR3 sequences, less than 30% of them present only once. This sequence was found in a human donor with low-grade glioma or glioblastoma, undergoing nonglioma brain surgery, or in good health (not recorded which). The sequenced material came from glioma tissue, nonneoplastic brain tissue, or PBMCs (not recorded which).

CDR3 sequence (DNA): TGCGCCAGCAGCCAACAGCGGGATCCGGAGCAGTTCTTC. It specifies CASSQQRDPEQFF. This chain connects TRBV4-3 to TRBJ2-1; 7 bases agree with TRBD2. Germline V lookup: CDR1 LGHNA, CDR2 YSLEER. The CDR3 runs 13 residues. J gave up 10 bases and V 2 bases, and 5 bases lay outside the gene matches.